The 8 T cell receptor beta chains below all came from one sample that was sequenced in a study of cytomegalovirus exposure and HLA in healthy donors. Sequenced by immunoSEQ multiplex PCR; TCRdb stores in-frame clones only, minus some. The sample holds some 60,000 clones, 90% to 95% seen once. Sequences were obtained from PBMCs. These receptors originate from a man between 18 and 35 years old in good health and CMV-seropositive.

This chain uses TRBV5-6 with TRBJ2-2; 12 nucleotides match TRBD1. The CDR3 has 16 amino acids. The J segment lost 5 bases and the V segment lost 3 bases, leaving 5 bases of the junction unmatched. In germline, CDR1 is SGHDT, CDR2 YYEEEE. The CDR3 loop reads CASSSPGQGATGELFF. DNA of the CDR3: TGTGCCAGCAGCTCTCCGGGACAGGGGGCAACCGGGGAGCTGTTTTTT.

The rearrangement joins TRBV2 to TRBJ2-7, with 8 bases matching TRBD1. Germline values: CDR1 SNHLY, CDR2 FYNNEI. Trimming removed 4 bases from V and 0 bases from J; junction bases left unmatched: 11. The CDR3 sequence is 17 residues long. The CDR3 spells CASSGPVQGQASYEQYF. The CDR3 nucleotides are TGTGCCAGCAGTGGACCCGTCCAGGGACAGGCCTCCTACGAGCAGTACTTC.

V and J are TRBV7-9 and TRBJ2-7; TRBD2 agrees at 8 bases. Germline CDR1 is SEHNR and CDR2 is FQNEAQ (reference sequence). The CDR3 has 17 residues. Unmatched junction bases numbered 11, after V lost 4 bases and J lost 0 bases. In DNA, the CDR3 is TGTGCCAGCAGCTCCACCTTTAGCGGGGTTAGCTCCTACGAGCAGTACTTC. Protein product: CASSSTFSGVSSYEQYF.

This clone was picked up many times. This chain joins TRBV28 and TRBJ2-4, with 7 nucleotides matching TRBD2. J was trimmed by 3 bases and V by 5 bases; bases with no gene match: 7. Germline V gene lookup returns CDR1 MDHEN and CDR2 SYDVKM. CDR3 length: 15 residues. CDR3 coding DNA: TGTGCCAGCAGTCCCCGAGGGAGGGACAAAAACATTCAGTACTTC. Protein: CASSPRGRDKNIQYF.

This clone was picked up one time. The V gene is TRBV4-2, the J gene TRBJ2-7; the D is unclear. V dropped 2 bases and J dropped 4 bases, with 12 bases sitting between them. CDR3 size: 14 residues. Germline CDR1 and CDR2: LGHNA and YNFKEQ. Here the CDR3 reads CASSQTKVQYEQYF. The CDR3 coding sequence is TGTGCCAGCAGCCAAACGAAAGTGCAGTACGAGCAGTACTTC.

The V and J genes are TRBV30 and TRBJ1-1, with D perhaps matching TRBD1 (5 bases). The ends were cut back, 2 bases at V and 1 base at J, with 14 bases in the middle. This CDR3 region has 15 residues. Germline CDR1 is GTSNPN and CDR2 is SVGIG (reference sequence). The CDR3 DNA follows: TGTGCCTGGAGTCGGGAGACAGAGACGAACACTGAAGCTTTCTTT. Translation gives CAWSRETETNTEAFF.

The rearrangement uses TRBV19 and TRBJ1-1; TRBD1 is a possible D gene (5 bases). Germline assignment: CDR1 LNHDA and CDR2 SQIVND (reference sequence). Trimming shortened V by 8 bases and J by 10 bases, and 14 bases separated the two germline ends. The CDR3 is made up of 11 amino acids. CDR3 sequence (DNA): TGTGCCAGTTCCGGGGGAGAGGGAGCTTTCTTT. Its protein product is CASSGGEGAFF.

This chain uses TRBV5-4 with TRBJ2-5; 8 positions agree with TRBD1. Per germline, CDR1 SGHNT and CDR2 YYREEE (reference sequence). The ends lost 4 bases at V and 1 base at J; junction bases unmatched: 6. This CDR3 has 15 residues. DNA of the CDR3: TGTGCCAGCAGCACCACCGGGACAGGCCAAGAGACCCAGTACTTC. Translation gives CASSTTGTGQETQYF.